The 18 T cell receptor beta chains reported below all come from one sample, sequenced in a study of blood T cell repertoires in COVID-19. Repertoires were generated with immunoSEQ multiplex PCR, while TCRdb's copy carries only in-frame clones and drops some. The sample carries under 200,000 clones, 80% to 90% recorded once. Sequenced input: peripheral blood. The receptors were sampled from a middle-aged man with active or convalescent COVID-19.

This clone appeared many times. The CDR3 loop reads CASSPFEGATEAFF. CDR3 coding DNA: TGTGCCAGCAGCCCCTTCGAAGGGGCGACTGAAGCTTTCTTT. V gene TRBV9 combines with J gene TRBJ1-1; a weak D match, TRBD1 (5 bases). Trimming left V 4 bases short and J 5 bases short, with 15 bases between. CDR3 length: 14 residues. Germline CDR1 SGDLS, CDR2 YYNGEE. Using reference TRBV9 and TRBJ1-1 for the parts outside the CDR3, the full variable domain is DSGVTQTPKHLITATGQRVTLRCSPRSGDLSVYWYQQSLDQGLQFLIQYYNGEERAKGNILERFSAQQFPDLHSELNLSSLELGDSALYFCASSPFEGATEAFFGQGTRLTVV.

The V and J genes are TRBV28 and TRBJ1-6, with D maybe TRBD1 (6 bases). Germline CDR1 MDHEN, CDR2 SYDVKM. V was cut by 4 bases and J by 10 bases, with 11 bases left in between. The CDR3 extends over 13 amino acids. The CDR3 region is CASSYRDGSPLHF. The CDR3 nucleotides read TGTGCCAGCAGTTACAGGGACGGGTCACCCCTCCACTTT. The full variable domain, with the rest looked up from reference TRBV28 and TRBJ1-6, is DVKVTQSSRYLVKRTGEKVFLECVQDMDHENMFWYRQDPGLGLRLIYFSYDVKMKEKGDIPEGYSVSREKKERFSLILESASTNQTSMYLCASSYRDGSPLHFGNGTRLTVT.

A single count supports this clone. The rearrangement uses TRBV19 and TRBJ1-5; tentatively, D is TRBD1 (6 bases). CDR1 and CDR2 (germline): LNHDA, SQIVND (reference sequence). The CDR3 is 12 amino acids. V was clipped by 5 bases and J by 7 bases, with 9 bases between them. The CDR3 is CASSLQGQPQHF. In DNA form, the CDR3 reads TGTGCCAGTAGTCTACAGGGCCAGCCCCAGCATTTT.

The chain couples TRBV27 to TRBJ1-6; 10 nucleotides match TRBD1. This CDR3 is built from 19 residues. Germline V gene lookup returns CDR1 MNHEY and CDR2 SMNVEV (reference sequence). J gave up 0 bases and V 5 bases, and 10 bases lay outside the gene matches. The DNA of the CDR3 is TGTGCCAGCAGTCTCGACAGGGGGCGAACTACCTCCTATAATTCACCCCTCCACTTT. Its translation: CASSLDRGRTTSYNSPLHF.

DNA of the CDR3: TGTGCCAGCAGTGTTAGGGGGAACACTGAAGCTTTCTTT. It translates to CASSVRGNTEAFF. The rearrangement links TRBV6-4 to TRBJ1-1; weak D call: TRBD1 (5 bases). Germline V gene lookup returns CDR1 MRHNA and CDR2 SNTAGT. V was clipped by 4 bases and J by 1 base, with 7 bases between them. The CDR3 is made up of 13 amino acids.

The genes are TRBV18 and TRBJ1-1; the match to TRBD1 covers 7 bases. The J segment lost 6 bases and the V segment lost 2 bases, leaving 12 bases of the junction unmatched. There are 16 residues in the CDR3. Germline V CDR1 and CDR2: KGHSH, LQKENI. DNA for the CDR3: TGTGCCAGCTCACCATGGCAGGGGGGTAAAGGATCTGAAGCTTTCTTT. Its protein product is CASSPWQGGKGSEAFF.

The J gene is TRBJ2-7, the V gene TRBV14; unclear D gene. The CDR3 loop spans 15 amino acids. The V end was cut by 0 bases, the J end by 0 bases, with 9 bases between. Germline lookup yields CDR1 SGHDN and CDR2 FVKESK. The CDR3, as DNA: TGTGCCAGCAGCCAAGATCAGGCCAGCTCCTACGAGCAGTACTTC. Its protein is CASSQDQASSYEQYF.

This clone was picked up a small number of times. The rearrangement links TRBV5-1 to TRBJ1-5; TRBD1 aligns across 8 bases. The V segment lost 2 bases and the J segment 2 bases; nucleotides outside the gene matches: 0. The germline gives CDR1 SGHRS, CDR2 YFSETQ. The CDR3 sequence is 14 residues long. The CDR3 nucleotides read TGCGCCAGCAGCTTACAGGGGGGCAATCAGCCCCAGCATTTT. This gives the protein CASSLQGGNQPQHF.

V usage is TRBV10-2 and J usage is TRBJ1-4, with 10 bases lining up with TRBD1. This CDR3 is built from 15 residues. V shed 6 bases, J shed 7 bases, and the junction held 8 bases outside the gene matches. Germline V gene sequence: CDR1 WSHSY, CDR2 SAAADI. The CDR3 loop reads CASSTRQGASEKLFF. The CDR3 DNA reads as TGCGCCAGCAGCACCCGACAGGGGGCCAGTGAAAAACTGTTTTTT.

J is TRBJ1-2 and V is TRBV18; 7 positions agree with TRBD1. CDR3 length equals 15 residues. The V segment lost 2 bases and the J segment 0 bases; nucleotides outside the gene matches: 3. Germline V gene data show CDR1 as KGHSH and CDR2 as LQKENI. The DNA for the CDR3 is TGTGCCAGCTCACCAGAAGGGACAGCTAACTATGGCTACACCTTC. The encoded protein is CASSPEGTANYGYTF. Based on the CDR3 plus reference TRBV18 and TRBJ1-2, the full variable domain is NAGVMQNPRHLVRRRGQEARLRCSPMKGHSHVYWYRQLPEEGLKFMVYLQKENIIDESGMPKERFSAEFPKEGPSILRIQQVVRGDSAAYFCASSPEGTANYGYTFGSGTRLTVV.

This chain uses TRBV5-5 with TRBJ2-3; 11 bases align to TRBD2. This CDR3 has 19 residues. The germline V gene has CDR1 SGHKS and CDR2 YYEKEE (reference sequence). V shed 4 bases and J 4 bases; nucleotides not matched to a gene: 17. This CDR3 reads CASSRVPLAGGQLSDTQYF. In nucleotides, the CDR3 is TGTGCCAGCAGCCGGGTACCGCTAGCGGGGGGTCAACTTTCAGATACGCAGTATTTT.

The J gene is TRBJ1-5, the V gene TRBV7-8; 9 nucleotides align to TRBD1. Germline-derived CDR1 and CDR2 are SGHVS and FQNEAQ. The CDR3 runs 15 residues. V lost 3 bases and J lost 6; bases outside the gene matches: 6. In nucleotides, the CDR3 is TGTGCCAGCAGCTTTGGACAGGGGAGGGCTCAGCCCCAGCATTTT. As protein: CASSFGQGRAQPQHF.

About this clone itself: The same CDR3 can be traced to other DNA sequences in this sample. J is TRBJ2-7 and V is TRBV27, with a weak D call TRBD1 (6 bases). From germline, CDR1 is MNHEY and CDR2 SMNVEV (reference sequence). The CDR3 runs 14 residues. V dropped 6 bases and J dropped 0 bases, with 12 bases sitting between them. CDR3 protein: CASSSTGSSYEQYF. The CDR3 DNA sequence: TGTGCCAGCAGCTCCACAGGGTCCTCCTACGAGCAGTACTTC.

V usage is TRBV5-4 and J usage is TRBJ2-7, with 8 bases identical to TRBD1. CDR1 is SGHNT, CDR2 YYREEE, per germline (reference sequence). The CDR3 sequence is 14 residues long. With 0 bases clipped from V and 5 bases from J, the junction kept 4 bases outside the gene matches. The CDR3 nucleotides read TGTGCCAGCAGCTTGGACAGGGGGAGCGACGAGCAGTACTTC. This sequence encodes CASSLDRGSDEQYF.

The chain carries TRBV11-2 and TRBJ1-1, with TRBD1 as a possible D gene (5 bases). The length of the CDR3 is 12 residues. Between the trimmed V and J ends, which lost 11 bases and 1 base, there was a span of 11 bases. Germline loops: CDR1 SGHAT, CDR2 FQNNGV. CDR3 DNA: TGTGCCGCGGGGGGGTCGAACACTGAAGCTTTCTTT. It specifies CAAGGSNTEAFF.

This clone was seen just once. The chain combines TRBV6-6 with TRBJ1-2; the D is unclear. The ends were cut back, 6 bases at V and 2 bases at J, with 13 bases in the middle. This CDR3 contains 14 residues. Germline lookup yields CDR1 MNHNY and CDR2 SVGAGI (reference sequence). The CDR3 nucleotides are TGTGCCAGCAGCCAAATACAGAACAACTATGGCTACACCTTC. As protein: CASSQIQNNYGYTF.

The CDR3 reads CAWSPILQGLQFF. As DNA, the CDR3 is TGTGCCTGGAGTCCCATCCTACAGGGGCTACAGTTCTTC. The chain employs TRBV30 and TRBJ2-1, with 7 bases that match TRBD1. V was pared by 2 bases and J by 13 bases, with 11 bases of the junction left unmatched. The CDR3 is 13 amino acids. CDR1 is GTSNPN, CDR2 SVGIG, per germline (reference sequence).

The DNA of the CDR3 is TGTGCCAGCAGTTGGACAGGGGGCCCCTACAATGAGCAGTTCTTC. Amino acids: CASSWTGGPYNEQFF. The J gene is TRBJ2-1, the V gene TRBV6-5; 11 bases are shared with TRBD1. Germline V gene sequence: CDR1 MNHEY, CDR2 SVGAGI. V was clipped by 4 bases and J by 2 bases; unmatched bases: 1. The CDR3 has 15 amino acids.